This T cell receptor (beta chain) was sequenced in a study of beta chain features in type 1 diabetes. Trimming removed 2 bases at V and 0 bases at J, with 10 bases between. This CDR3 has 15 residues. The germline CDR1 and CDR2 sequences are KGHSH and LQKENI. Averaging around 120 mL, one heparinised blood draw came from each individual donor. Study findings and constraints: Sequencing from cDNA could over-represent high-TCR-expressing cells. Junctions at VDJ sites from type 1 diabetes patients had fewer insertions and more deletions.

As for this clone: The antigen is unknown. The sample holds other DNA sequences that translate to the same CDR3.

Expressed TCRB transcripts were sequenced because the isolated RNA had all been reverse transcribed beforehand. Some clones are missing from TCRdb's copy, which holds only in-frame ones; the method was immunoSEQ multiplex PCR. This table holds 240,000 or so clones, around a quarter found once. The sequencing sample was made of central memory CD4+ T cells from blood. The genes are TRBV18 and TRBJ1-1, with TRBD1 as a possible D gene (6 bases). The receptor's source is a man aged 25-45 years in good health. For the CDR3, the DNA is TGTGCCAGCTCACCATCACAGGGTTTGAACACTGAAGCTTTCTTT. As protein: CASSPSQGLNTEAFF.